This T cell receptor (beta chain) is drawn from a study of blood T cell repertoires in COVID-19. Study-level information: PBMCs, B-cell-depleted T cells, or T cells were the source of the cDNA or gDNA that made up the material.

The ends were cut back, 2 bases at V and 4 bases at J, with 14 bases in the middle. The CDR3 runs 15 residues. Germline CDR1 and CDR2: SNHLY and FYNNEI. TCRdb's copy holds only in-frame clones and misses some; the assay was immunoSEQ multiplex PCR. The data hold about 240,000 clones, with around nine tenths observed a single time. This TCR was recovered from a woman in her 70s with active or convalescent COVID-19. The sequenced material came from peripheral blood. This chain joins TRBV2 and TRBJ1-2; no firm D call. The CDR3: CASSEREGQFYGYTF. The CDR3 DNA sequence: TGTGCCAGCAGTGAAAGGGAGGGTCAATTCTATGGCTACACCTTC.